The source of this T cell receptor (beta chain) is a study of T cell responses to AZD1222 COVID-19 vaccine. For this clone: Its antigen is as yet unknown.

Profiled with immunoSEQ multiplex PCR; TCRdb holds only in-frame clones, not every one. The sample consists of 150,000 or so clones, 80% to 90% of them appearing once. Study results and caveats: There were mostly white British donors and more females than males, and clonal diversity was possibly underestimated. At study baseline, merely five or six AZD1222 recipients were seropositive. Along spike, vaccine-associated CD4 TCRs were found throughout, with dominance at 160-218 and 743-854.

This receptor was obtained from an adult who received the MenACWY meningococcal vaccine as a control. The sample was peripheral blood, taken 28 days after the second dose of the MenACWY control vaccine.

The CDR3 spells CASSIVSGPPYNEQFF. In DNA, the CDR3 is TGTGCCAGTAGTATAGTCTCCGGGCCCCCGTACAATGAGCAGTTCTTC. The chain links TRBV19 to TRBJ2-1; D unclear. The CDR3 is 16 residues long. Germline lookup yields CDR1 LNHDA and CDR2 SQIVND (reference sequence). Trimming pared 1 base from V and 4 bases from J, leaving 14 bases between.